This T cell receptor beta chain was recorded in a study of T-cell memory formation after mild COVID-19. One entry per CDR3 protein, called by TCRdb with MiXCR from the 5' RACE reads. The table has 250,000 to 350,000 distinct CDR3 sequences, 15% to 20% seen once. Findings and limits, study-wide: Some responding clones appeared in pre-infection memory, suggesting cross-reactive memory joined.

This CDR3 spans 13 amino acids. V was shortened by 4 bases and J by 5 bases, with 14 bases between the two germline ends. Germline V CDR1 and CDR2: DFQATT, SNEGSKA (reference sequence). This clonotype occurred a few times. What it recognizes is unknown. The chain carries TRBV20-1 and TRBJ1-2; D might be TRBD1 (5 bases). The receptor comes from a man aged 18 to 29 who had mild COVID-19 (a few samples of this study predate the infection). Cell type and time point are not known. The material sequenced was PBMCs or a T cell subset sorted from them (not recorded which). This chain's CDR3 is CSANDVRGYGYTF. DNA of the CDR3: TGCAGTGCTAATGACGTGAGGGGATATGGCTACACCTTC.